A selection of T cell receptor beta chains follows, all from one sample in a study of blood T cells in healthy people across ages. TCRdb re-derived calls from the 5' RACE reads in MiXCR, one entry per CDR3 protein. The sample includes 650,000 or so distinct CDR3 sequences, over 40% of them seen just once. Material: blood. The receptors were gathered from a woman older than 75 in good health. The CDR3 runs from the conserved cysteine through the conserved F or W. Fields, in order: J gene, V gene, D gene, clone size, CDR3 protein, CDR3 DNA. D genes are given only for firm matches. For some rows the clone size is stated as once, few or many, or as a class when expanded; others skip it.

TRBJ2-3	TRBV15	TRBD1	many	CATSIDRVGDTQYF	TGTGCCACCAGCATTGACAGGGTTGGAGATACGCAGTATTTT
TRBJ2-7	TRBV4-2	NA	NA	CASRPGRGYEQYF	TGTGCCAGCAGACCTGGTCGGGGTTACGAGCAGTACTTC
TRBJ2-3	TRBV12-3/TRBV12-4	NA	NA	CASSSPGADRTDTQYF	TGTGCCAGCAGTTCTCCCGGGGCGGACCGCACAGATACGCAGTATTTT
TRBJ2-5	TRBV5-1	NA	NA	CASSSPDTNQETQYF	TGCGCCAGCAGTTCTCCGGACACCAACCAAGAGACCCAGTACTTC
TRBJ2-7	TRBV27	NA	NA	CAGSWAGYNHEQYF	TGTGCCGGCAGTTGGGCAGGGTATAATCACGAGCAGTACTTC
TRBJ1-5	TRBV7-2	NA	NA	CASSLGGAGAQPQHF	TGTGCCAGCAGCTTAGGGGGGGCAGGGGCTCAGCCCCAGCATTTT
TRBJ1-1	TRBV7-9	NA	NA	CASSVTHGNTEAFF	TGTGCCAGCAGCGTCACACATGGGAACACTGAAGCTTTCTTT
TRBJ2-1	TRBV9	NA	few	CASSVGSGVAYNEQFF	TGTGCCAGCAGCGTAGGCTCGGGGGTCGCCTACAATGAGCAGTTCTTC
TRBJ2-1	TRBV20-1	NA	NA	CSARDNRRGFQETQFF	TGCAGTGCTAGGGATAACAGGAGGGGATTCCAAGAGACCCAGTTCTTC
TRBJ1-1	TRBV9	TRBD1	few	CASSLRGTGSNTEAFF	TGTGCCAGCAGCTTACGCGGGACAGGGTCGAACACTGAAGCTTTCTTT
TRBJ2-3	TRBV4-1	NA	once	CASSPQTGSSTDTQYF	TGCGCCAGCAGCCCCCAGACAGGCTCTAGCACAGATACGCAGTATTTT
TRBJ2-7	TRBV20-1	NA	many	CSARGSLATYEQYF	TGCAGTGCTAGAGGTTCTCTAGCGACCTACGAGCAGTACTTC
TRBJ2-3	TRBV6-2/TRBV6-3	TRBD1	few	CASSSRQGGTLTDTQYF	TGTGCCAGCAGTTCCCGACAGGGGGGGACTCTCACAGATACGCAGTATTTT
TRBJ1-6	TRBV4-1	NA	NA	CASSQVAGSPLHF	TGCGCCAGCAGCCAAGTTGCGGGGTCACCCCTCCACTTT
TRBJ2-1	TRBV20-1	NA	many	CCGARYNEQFF	TGCTGTGGGGCCCGATACAATGAGCAGTTCTTC
TRBJ2-3	TRBV28	NA	few	CASSSPQTTSRADTQYF	TGTGCCAGCAGTTCCCCCCAGACAACTAGTCGGGCAGATACGCAGTATTTT
TRBJ2-5	TRBV20-1	NA	NA	CSANREETQYF	TGCAGTGCTAACAGGGAAGAGACCCAGTACTTC
TRBJ1-2	TRBV2	NA	NA	CASRQSYGYTF	TGTGCCAGCAGGCAGAGCTATGGCTACACCTTC
TRBJ2-7	TRBV7-9	NA	many	CASSRRDSSYEQYF	TGTGCCAGCAGCCGGAGGGACTCTTCCTACGAGCAGTACTTC
TRBJ1-1	TRBV20-1	TRBD1	NA	CSSCRDRVTEAFF	TGCAGTTCCTGTAGGGACAGGGTCACTGAAGCTTTCTTT
TRBJ1-3	TRBV29-1	NA	NA	CSVVSRDPGNTIYF	TGCAGCGTTGTTTCCAGGGACCCTGGAAACACCATATATTTT
TRBJ2-1	TRBV29-1	NA	NA	CSVRGPGTYNEQFF	TGCAGCGTACGTGGGCCAGGTACCTACAATGAGCAGTTCTTC
TRBJ1-1	TRBV5-4	NA	few	CASSSGNTEAFF	TGTGCCAGCAGCTCGGGGAACACTGAAGCTTTCTTT
TRBJ2-7	TRBV3-1	NA	many	CASSQEWRYEQYF	TGTGCCAGCAGCCAAGAATGGCGGTACGAGCAGTACTTC
TRBJ2-1	TRBV5-1	TRBD2	many	CASSRLAGTNEQFF	TGCGCCAGCAGCCGACTAGCGGGGACTAATGAGCAGTTCTTC
TRBJ2-1	TRBV2	TRBD2	many	CASSEDSGGYNEQFF	TGTGCCAGCAGTGAGGACAGCGGGGGGTACAATGAGCAGTTCTTC
TRBJ1-1	TRBV9	NA	NA	CASSSQVGEAFF	TGTGCCAGCAGCTCCCAAGTGGGGGAAGCTTTCTTT
TRBJ1-5	TRBV29-1	NA	few	CSVAGGNQPQHF	TGCAGCGTTGCAGGGGGCAATCAGCCCCAGCATTTT
TRBJ1-3	TRBV12-3/TRBV12-4	NA	NA	CASSLAGTVGNTIYF	TGTGCCAGCAGTTTAGCGGGGACTGTGGGAAACACCATATATTTT
TRBJ2-6	TRBV7-8	NA	once	CATSPEGIFSGANVLTF	TGTGCCACCAGTCCCGAGGGGATTTTTTCTGGGGCCAACGTCCTGACTTTC
TRBJ1-5	TRBV12-3/TRBV12-4	NA	NA	CASKNSNQPQHF	TGTGCCAGCAAAAATAGCAATCAGCCCCAGCATTTT
TRBJ1-6	TRBV2	NA	NA	CASSTGSSYNSPLHF	TGTGCCAGCAGTACCGGGAGCTCCTATAATTCACCCCTCCACTTT
TRBJ2-7	TRBV30	NA	NA	CAWSRDFLSSYEQYF	TGTGCCTGGAGTCGGGACTTTCTTAGCTCCTACGAGCAGTACTTC
TRBJ2-7	TRBV7-2	NA	NA	CASSQILQGYEQYF	TGTGCCAGCAGCCAAATTTTACAGGGCTACGAGCAGTACTTC
TRBJ2-7	TRBV5-1	NA	NA	CASSFIGQGRDEQYF	TGCGCCAGCAGCTTCATCGGCCAGGGGCGCGACGAGCAGTACTTC
TRBJ1-5	TRBV3-1	NA	NA	CASSQLRNQPQHF	TGTGCCAGCAGCCAATTACGTAATCAGCCCCAGCATTTT
TRBJ2-1	TRBV29-1	TRBD2	NA	CSVEGFTVTSGNEQFF	TGCAGCGTTGAAGGTTTCACCGTGACTAGCGGGAATGAGCAGTTCTTC
TRBJ2-1	TRBV12-3/TRBV12-4	NA	NA	CASRGITGSEQFF	TGTGCCAGCAGGGGAATCACAGGGTCTGAGCAGTTCTTC